This TCR beta chain stems from a study of T cell clonality in common variable immunodeficiency. Study-level points and caveats: In common variable immunodeficiency, TCR beta chains reportedly carried fewer deletions and N-nucleotide insertions. CVID patient heterogeneity limited repertoire-clinical complication correlations.

Assay used: immunoSEQ multiplex PCR; TCRdb lists only in-frame clones, some missing. The sample yields roughly 30,000 clones, without any singletons. The V segment lost 5 bases and the J segment 4 bases; nucleotides outside the gene matches: 4. CDR1 LNHDA and CDR2 SQIVND come from the germline V gene (reference sequence). The CDR3 extends over 13 amino acids. Diagnosis required reduced IgG, IgA and/or IgM with specific antibody deficiency. No CVID subject was ill or on immunomodulatory drugs when sampled. In this sample, this clone turned up many times. Its antigen is unknown. The missing CDR3 end, 3 residues past where the read stops, is filled in from the germline J gene.

Sequencing used peripheral blood mononuclear cells. The chain links TRBV19 to TRBJ1-1, with TRBD1 matching over 7 bases. The TCR sequence derives from a human donor with common variable immunodeficiency. CDR3 residues: CASSPTGVTEAFF. The sequenced part of the CDR3 DNA is TGTGCCAGTAGTCCAACAGGGGTCACTGAA.